Below, 18 T cell receptor beta chains from the same sample are listed, as sequenced in a study of T-cell reconstitution after alpha-beta-depleted transplantation in children. Using unique molecular identifiers, the investigators prepared the TCRbeta library. TCRdb itself ran the PCR reads through MiXCR, one entry per CDR3 protein. This sample has fewer than 150,000 distinct CDR3 sequences, with under 30% found just once. Sample: PBMCs, mostly from graft donor cells, taken 180 days after TCRalphabeta/CD19-depleted stem cell transplant. Receptor source: a male patient aged 2-9 years who had a stem cell transplant for chronic granulomatous disease, so the T cells may come from the graft donor.

This chain connects TRBV5-4 to TRBJ2-3, with 12 bases fitting TRBD2. The CDR3 sequence is 16 residues long. V dropped 4 bases and J dropped 6; count of bases not matched to a gene: 9. Germline CDR1 reads SGHNT; CDR2 reads YYREEE (reference sequence). The CDR3 loop is CASSPGTSGFRDTQYF. DNA of the CDR3: TGTGCCAGCAGCCCAGGGACTAGCGGGTTCCGTGATACGCAGTATTTT.

This clonotype was recorded a few times. This chain joins TRBV5-1 and TRBJ2-5; TRBD2 is a possible D gene (5 bases). Germline V CDR1 and CDR2: SGHRS, YFSETQ. V was trimmed by 0 bases and J by 1 base, leaving 10 bases between them. The CDR3 consists of 15 residues. CDR3 in DNA: TGCGCCAGCAGCTTGGTCTCGGGGTCCCAAGAGACCCAGTACTTC. This codes for CASSLVSGSQETQYF.

This clonotype was counted many times. This rearrangement joins TRBV4-3 to TRBJ1-2; D gene ambiguous. V was clipped by 5 bases and J by 3 bases, with 10 bases between them. Germline CDR1 and CDR2: LGHNA and YSLEER. CDR3 length: 13 amino acids. The CDR3 loop reads CASSSIGHYGYTF. CDR3 sequence (DNA): TGCGCCAGCAGCAGCATTGGGCACTATGGCTACACCTTC.

This clonotype occurred a few times. The chain employs TRBV15 and TRBJ2-3, with a weak D call TRBD1 (5 bases). The CDR3 consists of 16 residues. Germline V gene data show CDR1 as LNHNV and CDR2 as YYDKDF (reference sequence). The V gene lost 4 bases and the J gene lost 0 bases, with 14 bases spanning the gap. In nucleotides, the CDR3 is TGTGCCACCAGCACCCTTTGGGGCCGAAGCACAGATACGCAGTATTTT. This encodes CATSTLWGRSTDTQYF. Combining the CDR3 with reference TRBV15 and TRBJ2-3 gives the whole variable domain DAMVIQNPRYQVTQFGKPVTLSCSQTLNHNVMYWYQQKSSQAPKLLFHYYDKDFNNEADTPDNFQSRRPNTSFCFLDIRSPGLGDTAMYLCATSTLWGRSTDTQYFGPGTRLTVL.

J is TRBJ2-1 and V is TRBV10-2; TRBD1 or TRBD2 may be the D gene (5 bases each). Deletions cut 6 bases from V and 7 bases from J, with 16 bases between. Germline V gene sequence: CDR1 WSHSY, CDR2 SAAADI. The CDR3 covers 14 residues. The CDR3 region has the DNA TGCGCCAGCAGCTCCGGGACCGGAGCAAATGAGCAGTTCTTC. It translates to CASSSGTGANEQFF.

This clonotype was seen only a few times. The chain recombines TRBV4-3 with TRBJ2-2; TRBD1 might be the D (5 bases). The V gene lost 4 bases and the J gene lost 6 bases, with 12 bases spanning the gap. CDR3 length: 14 amino acids. Germline loops: CDR1 LGHNA, CDR2 YSLEER. In nucleotides, the CDR3 is TGCGCCAGCAGCCGCAATTCAGGGCCCGGGGAGCTGTTTTTT. Protein sequence: CASSRNSGPGELFF.

This clonotype was recorded at least ten times. V is TRBV12-3 or TRBV12-4 and J is TRBJ2-3; D remains unclear. Between the trimmed V and J ends, which lost 3 bases and 4 bases, there was a span of 11 bases. The CDR3 runs to 14 residues. CDR3 sequence (DNA): TGTGCCAGCAGTTTTCCCGATTTCCCAGATACGCAGTATTTT. It yields the protein CASSFPDFPDTQYF.

CDR3 in DNA: TGCGCCAGCAGCTCTCGGGACAGGGAAAGGAAGACCCAGTACTTC. Residues: CASSSRDRERKTQYF. The chain couples TRBV5-1 to TRBJ2-5; 9 bases are shared with TRBD1. Germline V lookup: CDR1 SGHRS, CDR2 YFSETQ. The trim removed 3 bases at V and 6 bases at J, leaving 9 bases unmatched. The CDR3 loop spans 15 amino acids.

This clonotype was observed many times. J is TRBJ2-1 and V is TRBV5-1, with D maybe TRBD1 (6 bases). V dropped 4 bases and J dropped 0 bases, with 11 bases sitting between them. Germline CDR1 and CDR2: SGHRS and YFSETQ. This CDR3 comprises 15 residues. This CDR3 reads CASSATGNSYNEQFF. CDR3 bases: TGCGCCAGCAGCGCGACAGGAAACTCCTACAATGAGCAGTTCTTC.

V usage is TRBV9 and J usage is TRBJ2-4; D possibly uses TRBD1 or TRBD2 (5 bases each). The V end lost 0 bases, the J end lost 9 bases, and 10 bases lay between the germline ends. CDR1 is SGDLS, CDR2 YYNGEE, per germline. The CDR3 has 13 amino acids. This CDR3 reads CASSVGEGSIQYF. DNA for the CDR3: TGTGCCAGCAGCGTAGGAGAGGGGAGCATTCAGTACTTC.

This clonotype came up many times. The chain is built from TRBV5-1 and TRBJ2-2; D might be TRBD1 (5 bases). Trimming stripped 0 bases from V and 6 bases from J, with 15 bases between. The CDR3 length is 16 residues. Germline V gives CDR1 SGHRS, CDR2 YFSETQ. The CDR3: CASSLVARANAGELFF. The CDR3, as DNA: TGCGCCAGCAGCTTGGTTGCCAGGGCGAATGCCGGGGAGCTGTTTTTT.

The V and J genes are TRBV7-2 and TRBJ2-1; the D is unclear. From germline, CDR1 is SGHTA and CDR2 FQGNSA. This CDR3 contains 11 residues. V was pared by 1 base and J by 13 bases, with 8 bases between. The CDR3 sequence is CASSLDGPQFF. The CDR3 nucleotides read TGTGCCAGCAGCTTAGACGGACCCCAGTTCTTC.

The J gene is TRBJ2-7, the V gene TRBV12-3 or TRBV12-4, with 10 bases fitting TRBD1. The CDR3 is 15 residues long. V lost 3 bases, J lost 1 base, and 3 bases stayed unmatched. The CDR3 here is CASSFDRGPSYEQYF. The CDR3 DNA follows: TGTGCCAGCAGTTTTGACAGGGGGCCTTCCTACGAGCAGTACTTC.

This chain connects TRBV12-3 or TRBV12-4 to TRBJ1-1; D call uncertain. V shed 1 base and J shed 14 bases, with 11 bases lying between them. The CDR3 is 11 residues long. CDR3 sequence (DNA): TGTGCCAGCAGTTTAGACATCAGATCCTTCTTT. This codes for CASSLDIRSFF.

The table lists this clonotype with many counts. This chain connects TRBV20-1 to TRBJ2-1; D is ambiguous. The CDR3 is 14 amino acids. Between the trimmed V and J ends, which lost 5 bases and 0 bases, there was a span of 11 bases. Germline loops: CDR1 DFQATT, CDR2 SNEGSKA (reference sequence). This chain's CDR3 is CSAVRVSSYNEQFF. CDR3 coding DNA: TGCAGTGCTGTTCGGGTGAGCTCCTACAATGAGCAGTTCTTC.

Only a few counts were recorded for this clonotype. The gene calls are TRBV5-4 and TRBJ2-1, with no clear D. Germline V gene data show CDR1 as SGHNT and CDR2 as YYREEE (reference sequence). V was pared by 3 bases and J by 5 bases, with 6 bases between. This CDR3 is built from 12 residues. The CDR3 nucleotides read TGTGCCAGCAGCTGGCATGACAATGAGCAGTTCTTC. It is translated as CASSWHDNEQFF.

This clonotype appeared a few times. The chain employs TRBV7-2 and TRBJ1-5; D remains ambiguous. Germline CDR1 and CDR2: SGHTA and FQGNSA. V gave up 5 bases and J gave up 2 bases, with 13 bases separating them. CDR3 size: 15 residues. CDR3 nucleotides: TGTGCCAGCAGCCTCCGATGGGGTGGCAATCAGCCCCAGCATTTT. It is translated as CASSLRWGGNQPQHF. The full variable domain, its missing parts supplied by reference TRBV7-2 and TRBJ1-5, is GAGVSQSPSNKVTEKGKDVELRCDPISGHTALYWYRQSLGQGLEFLIYFQGNSAPDKSGLPSDRFSAERTGGSVSTLTIQRTQQEDSAVYLCASSLRWGGNQPQHFGDGTRLSIL.

Ten or more counts support this clonotype. This chain links TRBV20-1 with TRBJ2-7; 8 nucleotides agree with TRBD2. Germline V gene lookup returns CDR1 DFQATT and CDR2 SNEGSKA (reference sequence). This CDR3 is built from 14 residues. The V segment lost 1 base and the J segment 3 bases; nucleotides outside the gene matches: 5. The CDR3: CSARGGLGGYEQYF. The CDR3 bases are TGCAGTGCTAGAGGGGGACTAGGTGGCTACGAGCAGTACTTC.